This T cell receptor (beta chain) was captured in a study of blood T cell repertoires in COVID-19. Overall study context: COVID-19 samples, acute and convalescent, were from the United States, Italy and Spain. The analysed material was cDNA or gDNA that came from T cells, B-cell-depleted T cells, or PBMCs.

Authors' methods: Cell counts per sample came from amplifying reference gene primers. Assay used: immunoSEQ multiplex PCR; TCRdb lists only in-frame clones, some missing. From that table come the V and J calls and clone size; the DNA was used to work out D and trimming. The profile covers fewer than 350,000 clones, with under 90% appearing a single time and less than 3% taken by the ten largest. V lost 2 bases and J lost 0, with 13 bases in between. The CDR3 sequence is 16 residues long. Looked up from germline, CDR1 is MNHEY and CDR2 is SVGEGT. The material sequenced was peripheral blood. The clonotype originates from a woman aged 60-75 years with active or convalescent COVID-19. This chain connects TRBV6-2 or TRBV6-3 to TRBJ1-2; a possible D gene is TRBD1 (5 bases). In DNA form, the CDR3 reads TGTGCCAGCAGTTACCTTTCCAGGGAAGCTAACTATGGCTACACCTTC. Translating gives CASSYLSREANYGYTF.